Sequencing of this T cell receptor beta chain was carried out in a study of PD-1 blockade in classical Hodgkin lymphoma (dated by TCRdb to about 2020). With regard to the full study: Nivolumab dosing was 3 mg/kg intravenously every 2 weeks, continuing until either disease progression or unacceptable toxicity. The study used TCR beta sequencing and CyTOF to define a peripheral blood immune signature of response to PD-1 blockade in classical Hodgkin lymphoma.

Overall results and qualifications from the work: By C4D1, a significant rise was seen in CD4+ TCR diversity but not in CD8+ TCR diversity (p=0.0027 vs p=0.16), and the rise was most apparent among complete responders (p=0.02). Among trial patients, those achieving complete response had baseline diversity similar to that of newly diagnosed patients, while diversity was significantly lower in partial responders and progressors. The study was limited to a single clinical trial cohort, and causes of repertoire differences, possibly disease activity or prior therapy, remained undefined. Patients starting nivolumab less than 1 year after ASCT had lower diversity and were excluded from later analyses to avoid confounding by immune reconstitution. Baseline TCR diversity was reported as lower in newly diagnosed patients than in healthy donors, and lower still in relapsed/refractory patients.

From a lookup of the germline V gene, CDR1 and CDR2 are MNHEY and SVGAGI. Trimming costs V 5 bases and J 6 bases, and their ends lie 13 bases apart. CDR3 length: 13 amino acids, cysteine to phenylalanine. The only DNA kept is the CDR3, 39 bases in frame from the first base. Of note for this clone: Its antigen is unknown. It has no much larger one-base neighbor in the sample; base qualities were not kept.

The Qiagen DNeasy kit was used to extract genomic DNA both from unsorted PBMCs and from the negatively selected CD4+ and CD8+ fractions. TCR beta CDR3 regions were subjected to amplification by immunoSEQ multiplex PCR with primers that anneal to V and J segments. A synthetic immune receptor repertoire was used to minimize amplification bias, and any residual bias was removed computationally once sequencing was done. The authors processed their data as follows. Custom Python scripts were used to quantify repertoire diversity as the Shannon entropy index. Unsorted, CD4+ and CD8+ repertoires were examined separately, except in combined analyses, for which CD4+ and CD8+ sequences were merged in silico. A clone was considered expanded if an increase in frequency of at least 2-fold after treatment relative to C1D1 was found, and a pseudocount of 0.5 was applied to clones undetected at baseline. Singleton clones were defined as clones with 0 or 1 copy at C1D1, and non-singleton clones were defined as clones with 2 or more copies. Clones expanded in unsorted samples were assigned a CD4+, CD8+ or unknown annotation through matching of protein sequences in sorted samples from the same patient. Wilcoxon tests on paired samples were used to test diversity changes from C1D1 to C4D1. The table was pulled from immuneACCESS by TCRdb, which kept in-frame rearrangements only. Such tables lose some clones; where checked, under half of the loss comes from unresolved V genes, and the rest has no known cause. V, J and clone size are those of that table, while D and trimming were read from the DNA. A total of under 110,000 clones appear in this sample, around 89% of them only once. The ten largest clonotypes hold about 6.4% of the sample.

The time point label for this specimen denotes: cycle 2 day 1 (C2D1) of nivolumab. Relapse after autologous stem cell transplantation had occurred in all trial patients, and cohorts A, B and C were distinguished by prior brentuximab vedotin exposure. The trial cohort comprised fewer than 65 patients with relapsed/refractory classical Hodgkin lymphoma whose best overall responses were complete response, partial response or progressive disease. Trial patients were treated with single-agent nivolumab in the multi-cohort phase II CheckMate 205 trial. An independent review committee assessed best overall response using the 2007 International Working Group response criteria. Trial PBMCs were collected just before the start of nivolumab (C1D1) and during therapy at cycle 2 day 1 and cycle 4 day 1. Peripheral blood was collected in 8 mL Vacutainer Cell Preparation Tubes, from which PBMCs were isolated by centrifugation and then cryopreserved.

Sequencing used peripheral blood mononuclear cells (PBMCs), obtained before the second cycle of nivolumab. The rearrangement combines TRBV6-5 with TRBJ1-2; TRBD1 is perhaps the D gene, given 5 matching bases. This receptor was taken from a human donor with classical Hodgkin lymphoma. The CDR3 corresponds to CASSEQPGDGYTF. The nucleotide sequence is given as TGTGCCAGCAGTGAACAGCCGGGGGATGGCTACACCTTC.